This TCR gamma chain was captured by sequencing in a study of γδ T cells in repeated Plasmodium falciparum infection. In the study overall: The natural-infection arm compared Malian children under seasonal malaria with matched Australian children. Over roughly 580 days, donors received four mosquito-bite P. falciparum NF54 infections.

This clone was picked up many times. The mismatch at residue 4 between this DNA's translation and the TCRdb protein of a much larger clone likely reflects a read error; the protein shown is translated from the DNA. Bulk repertoires came from Vgamma9/Vdelta2+ or Vdelta2-negative gammadelta T cells flow-sorted from PBMC. TCRdb redid clone calling on the multiplex PCR reads using CATT. The sample includes approximately 25,000 gamma-chain clones, about 3% seen only once; the top ten take approximately 30%. The germline gives CDR1 VTNTFY, CDR2 YDVSTARD (reference sequence). The CDR3 has 15 amino acids. Sequencing was done on a sample of gamma-delta T cells from blood. The chain employs TRGV3 and TRGJ1 or TRGJ2. The sequence was obtained from a pool of human donors (malaria-infected and uninfected, not separated). The CDR3 loop is CATRDRPVGYYKKLF. CDR3 bases: TGTGCCACCCGGGACAGGCCTGTGGGGTATTATAAGAAACTCTTT.